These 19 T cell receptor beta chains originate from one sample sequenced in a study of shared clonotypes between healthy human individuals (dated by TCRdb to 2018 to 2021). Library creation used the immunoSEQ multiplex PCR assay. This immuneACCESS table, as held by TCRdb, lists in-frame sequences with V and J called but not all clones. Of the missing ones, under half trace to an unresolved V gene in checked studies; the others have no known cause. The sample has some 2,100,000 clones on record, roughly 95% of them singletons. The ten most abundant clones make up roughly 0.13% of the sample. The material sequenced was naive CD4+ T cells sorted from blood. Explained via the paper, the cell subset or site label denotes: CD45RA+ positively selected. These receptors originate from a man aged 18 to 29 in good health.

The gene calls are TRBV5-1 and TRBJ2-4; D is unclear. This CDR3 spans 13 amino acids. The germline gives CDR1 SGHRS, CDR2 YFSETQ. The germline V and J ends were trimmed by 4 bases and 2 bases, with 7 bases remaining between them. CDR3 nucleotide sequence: TGCGCCAGCAGCCCCAATACCAAAAACATTCAGTACTTC. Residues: CASSPNTKNIQYF.

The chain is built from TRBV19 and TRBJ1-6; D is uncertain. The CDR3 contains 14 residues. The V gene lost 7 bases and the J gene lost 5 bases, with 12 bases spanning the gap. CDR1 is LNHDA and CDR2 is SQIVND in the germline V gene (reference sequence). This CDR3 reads CASTGGVNNSPLHF. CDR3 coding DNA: TGTGCCAGTACGGGTGGCGTTAATAATTCACCCCTCCACTTT. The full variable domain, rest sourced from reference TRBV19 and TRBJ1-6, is DGGITQSPKYLFRKEGQNVTLSCEQNLNHDAMYWYRQDPGQGLRLIYYSQIVNDFQKGDIAEGYSVSREKKESFPLTVTSAQKNPTAFYLCASTGGVNNSPLHFGNGTRLTVT.

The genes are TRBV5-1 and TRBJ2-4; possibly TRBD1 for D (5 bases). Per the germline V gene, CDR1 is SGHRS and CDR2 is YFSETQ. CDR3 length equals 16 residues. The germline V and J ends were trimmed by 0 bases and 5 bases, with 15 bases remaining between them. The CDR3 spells CASSLAPGSIENIQYF. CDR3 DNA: TGCGCCAGCAGCTTGGCCCCAGGGTCCATTGAAAACATTCAGTACTTC. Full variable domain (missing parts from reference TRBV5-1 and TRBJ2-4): KAGVTQTPRYLIKTRGQQVTLSCSPISGHRSVSWYQQTPGQGLQFLFEYFSETQRNKGNFPGRFSGRQFSNSRSEMNVSTLELGDSALYLCASSLAPGSIENIQYFGAGTRLSVL.

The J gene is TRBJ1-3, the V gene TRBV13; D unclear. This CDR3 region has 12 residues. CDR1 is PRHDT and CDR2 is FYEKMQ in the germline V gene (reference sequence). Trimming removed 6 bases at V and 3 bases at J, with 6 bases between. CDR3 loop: CASRSDGNTIYF. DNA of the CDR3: TGTGCCAGCAGGTCAGATGGAAACACCATATATTTT.

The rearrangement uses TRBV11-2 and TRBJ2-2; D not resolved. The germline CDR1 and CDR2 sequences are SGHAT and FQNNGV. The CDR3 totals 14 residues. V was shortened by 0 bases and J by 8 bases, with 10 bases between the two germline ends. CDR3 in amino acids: CASSLEGGIGELFF. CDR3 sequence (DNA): TGTGCCAGCAGCTTAGAAGGTGGGATAGGGGAGCTGTTTTTT.

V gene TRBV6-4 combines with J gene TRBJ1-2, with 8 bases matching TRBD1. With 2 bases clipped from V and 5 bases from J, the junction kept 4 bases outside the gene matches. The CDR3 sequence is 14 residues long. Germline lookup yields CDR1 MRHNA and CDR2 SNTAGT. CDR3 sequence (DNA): TGTGCCAGCAGTGACCAGGGGGCCGGGTATGGCTACACCTTC. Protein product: CASSDQGAGYGYTF.

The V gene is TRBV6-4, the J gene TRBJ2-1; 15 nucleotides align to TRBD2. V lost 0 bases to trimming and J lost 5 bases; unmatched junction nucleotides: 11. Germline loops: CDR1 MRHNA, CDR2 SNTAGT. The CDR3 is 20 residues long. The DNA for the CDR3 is TGTGCCAGCAGTGACTCGAGTAAAGGGACTAGCGGGAGGAAGAACAATGAGCAGTTCTTC. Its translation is CASSDSSKGTSGRKNNEQFF.

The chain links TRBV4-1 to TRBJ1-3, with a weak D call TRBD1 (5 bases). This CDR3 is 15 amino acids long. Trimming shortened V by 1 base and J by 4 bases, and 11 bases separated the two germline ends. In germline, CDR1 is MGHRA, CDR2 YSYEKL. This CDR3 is CASSQAGTTGNTIYF. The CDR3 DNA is TGCGCCAGCAGCCAAGCCGGGACGACCGGAAACACCATATATTTT.

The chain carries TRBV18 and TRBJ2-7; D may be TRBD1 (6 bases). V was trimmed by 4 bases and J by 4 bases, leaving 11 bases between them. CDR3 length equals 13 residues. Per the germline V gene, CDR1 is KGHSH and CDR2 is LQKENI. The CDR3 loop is CASSQIRGYEQYF. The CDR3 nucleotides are TGTGCCAGCTCACAAATCAGGGGTTACGAGCAGTACTTC. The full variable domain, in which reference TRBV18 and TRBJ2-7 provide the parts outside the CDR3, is NAGVMQNPRHLVRRRGQEARLRCSPMKGHSHVYWYRQLPEEGLKFMVYLQKENIIDESGMPKERFSAEFPKEGPSILRIQQVVRGDSAAYFCASSQIRGYEQYFGPGTRLTVT.

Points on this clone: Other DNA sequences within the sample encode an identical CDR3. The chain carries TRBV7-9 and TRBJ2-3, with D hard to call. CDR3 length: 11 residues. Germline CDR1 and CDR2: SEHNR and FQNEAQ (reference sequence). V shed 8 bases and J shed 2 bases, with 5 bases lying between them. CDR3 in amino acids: CASSNTDTQYF. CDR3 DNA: TGTGCCAGCTCCAACACAGATACGCAGTATTTT.

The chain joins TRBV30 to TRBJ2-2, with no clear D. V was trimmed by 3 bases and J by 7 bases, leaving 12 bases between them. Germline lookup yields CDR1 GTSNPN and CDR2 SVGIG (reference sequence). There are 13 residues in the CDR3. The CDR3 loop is CAWSPPMGGELFF. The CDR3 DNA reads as TGTGCCTGGAGCCCACCGATGGGCGGGGAGCTGTTTTTT.

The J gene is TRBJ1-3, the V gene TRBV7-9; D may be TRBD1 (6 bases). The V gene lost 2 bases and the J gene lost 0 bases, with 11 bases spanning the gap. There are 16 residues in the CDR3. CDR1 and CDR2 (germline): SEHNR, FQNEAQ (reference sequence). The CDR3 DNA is TGTGCCAGCAGCTTAACTACGGACAGCTCTGGAAACACCATATATTTT. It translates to CASSLTTDSSGNTIYF.

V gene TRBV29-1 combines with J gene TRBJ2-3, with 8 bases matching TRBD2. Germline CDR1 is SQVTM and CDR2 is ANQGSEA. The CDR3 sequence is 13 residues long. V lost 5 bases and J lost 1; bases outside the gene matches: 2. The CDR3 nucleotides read TGCAGCGTTTCAGCGGGAGGCACAGATACGCAGTATTTT. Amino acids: CSVSAGGTDTQYF.

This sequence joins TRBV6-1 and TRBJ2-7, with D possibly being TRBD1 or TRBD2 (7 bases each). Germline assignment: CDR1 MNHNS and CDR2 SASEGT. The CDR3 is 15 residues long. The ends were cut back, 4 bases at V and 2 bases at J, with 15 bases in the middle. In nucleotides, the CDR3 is TGTGCCAGCAGTGTGCAGGGGGGGGAGACCTACGAGCAGTACTTC. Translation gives CASSVQGGETYEQYF.

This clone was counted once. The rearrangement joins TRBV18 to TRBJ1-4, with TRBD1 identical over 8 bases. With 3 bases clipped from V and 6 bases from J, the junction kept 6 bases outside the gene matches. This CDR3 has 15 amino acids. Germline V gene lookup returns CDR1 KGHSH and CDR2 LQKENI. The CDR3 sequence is CASSPQDRAYEKLFF. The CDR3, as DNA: TGTGCCAGCTCACCCCAGGACAGGGCCTATGAAAAACTGTTTTTT.

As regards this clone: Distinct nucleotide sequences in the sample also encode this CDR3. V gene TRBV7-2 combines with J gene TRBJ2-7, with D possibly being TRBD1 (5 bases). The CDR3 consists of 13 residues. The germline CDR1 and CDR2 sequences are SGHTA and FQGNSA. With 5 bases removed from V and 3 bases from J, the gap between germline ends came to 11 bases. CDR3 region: CASSPQGGYEQYF. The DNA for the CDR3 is TGTGCCAGCAGCCCGCAGGGCGGCTACGAGCAGTACTTC.

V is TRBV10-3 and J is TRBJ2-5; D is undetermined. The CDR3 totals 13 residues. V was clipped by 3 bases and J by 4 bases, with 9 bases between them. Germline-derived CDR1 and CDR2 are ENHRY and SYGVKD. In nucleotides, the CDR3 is TGTGCCATCAGTGACCGTGCGAGAGAGACCCAGTACTTC. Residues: CAISDRARETQYF.

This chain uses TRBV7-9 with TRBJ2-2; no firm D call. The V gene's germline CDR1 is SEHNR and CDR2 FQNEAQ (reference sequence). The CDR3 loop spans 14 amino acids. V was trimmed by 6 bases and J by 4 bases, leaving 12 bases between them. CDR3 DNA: TGTGCCAGCAGGCCTAGAGGATTCACCGGGGAGCTGTTTTTT. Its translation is CASRPRGFTGELFF.

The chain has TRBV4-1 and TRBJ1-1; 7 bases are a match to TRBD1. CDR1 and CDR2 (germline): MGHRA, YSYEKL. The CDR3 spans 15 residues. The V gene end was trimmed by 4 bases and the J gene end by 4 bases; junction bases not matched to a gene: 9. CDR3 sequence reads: CASSPTTGVVTEAFF. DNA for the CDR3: TGCGCCAGCAGCCCCACCACAGGGGTAGTCACTGAAGCTTTCTTT.